This T cell receptor beta chain was documented in a study of blood T cell repertoires in COVID-19. Overall study: COVID-19 samples from acute and convalescent phases originated in the United States, Italy and Spain. Sample material is recorded as cDNA or gDNA derived from T cells, B-cell-depleted T cells, or PBMCs.

Original processing notes: From reference gene primer amplification, estimates of nucleated cell counts were derived. Some clones are missing from TCRdb's copy, which holds only in-frame ones; the method was immunoSEQ multiplex PCR. For V, J and clone size, that table is used; D and trimming come from the DNA. The profile shows about 120,000 clones, roughly 91% of them singletons. This clone was seen once. Germline CDR1 is MGHRA and CDR2 is YSYEKL. The CDR3 runs to 20 residues. The ends lost 1 base at V and 2 bases at J; junction bases unmatched: 16. Sequenced material: peripheral blood. This rearrangement joins TRBV4-1 to TRBJ1-1, with 10 bases lining up with TRBD1. This receptor was identified in a human donor with acute or convalescent COVID-19. The donor label of this sample is uncertain. CDR3 protein: CASSQGRILDRGQRNTEAFF. CDR3 coding DNA: TGCGCCAGCAGCCAAGGCCGCATTTTAGACAGGGGGCAAAGAAACACTGAAGCTTTCTTT.